This TCR beta chain stems from a study of neoadjuvant anti-PD-1 for oral cavity cancer. Time point here: after neoadjuvant nivolumab, at surgical resection. Notes on the study in general: Higher pretreatment Treg/Th17 ratios tracked higher pretreatment blood clonality.

Six replicates per PBMC sample, mostly from roughly 0.45 ug of genomic DNA. The protocol was immunoSEQ multiplex PCR, while the TCRdb copy is restricted to in-frame clones and leaves out a portion. This table has 55,000 to 75,000 clones, roughly nine tenths appearing once. This clone appeared once. Its antigen is currently unknown. This clonotype was obtained from a person aged 40 to 85 with oral cavity squamous cell carcinoma. The sample was PBMCs, taken after nivolumab (anti-PD-1) treatment.

DNA of the CDR3: TGCGCCAGCAGCTTGGCTCCGGACAGCAACACCGGGGAGCTGTTTTTT. It is translated as CASSLAPDSNTGELFF. This chain joins TRBV5-1 and TRBJ2-2, with D possibly matching TRBD1 (6 bases). The CDR3 has 16 residues. Germline V CDR1 and CDR2: SGHRS, YFSETQ. Deletions cut 0 bases from V and 2 bases from J, with 11 bases between.